These T cell receptor beta chains were read from a single sample in a study of control samples from healthy donors and cancer patients. Clones were sequenced by immunoSEQ multiplex PCR, and TCRdb holds only the in-frame ones, with some missing. The sample consists of about 110,000 clones, about nine tenths of them appearing once. The sample consisted of blood. The receptors derive from a human donor in good health. The donor label of this sample is uncertain. The CDR3 runs from the conserved cysteine through the conserved F or W. The order of the fields is J gene, CDR3 length, D gene, clone size, V gene, CDR3 protein, CDR3 DNA. The D gene is left open where the match is weak. Clone size, where shown, is once, few, many, or a class for clones that have expanded.

J gene: TRBJ1-5; CDR3 length: 14; D gene: -; clone size: few; V gene: TRBV4-3; CDR3 protein: CASSQDSGNQPQHF; CDR3 DNA: TGCGCCAGCAGCCAAGACTCAGGCAATCAGCCCCAGCATTTT
J gene: TRBJ1-5; CDR3 length: 14; D gene: -; clone size: -; V gene: TRBV18; CDR3 protein: CASSPGGNNQPQHF; CDR3 DNA: TGTGCCAGCTCACCAGGGGGTAACAATCAGCCCCAGCATTTT
J gene: TRBJ1-6; CDR3 length: 16; D gene: -; clone size: -; V gene: TRBV19; CDR3 protein: CASSIAGPRDNSPLHF; CDR3 DNA: TGTGCCAGTAGTATCGCAGGGCCACGAGATAATTCACCCCTCCACTTT
J gene: TRBJ1-1; CDR3 length: 14; D gene: TRBD1; clone size: -; V gene: TRBV28; CDR3 protein: CASLERGRVTEAFF; CDR3 DNA: TGTGCCAGCCTGGAAAGGGGGCGGGTTACTGAAGCTTTCTTT
J gene: TRBJ1-6; CDR3 length: 16; D gene: TRBD1; clone size: -; V gene: TRBV4-3; CDR3 protein: CASSQELGTGRSPLHF; CDR3 DNA: TGCGCCAGCAGCCAAGAACTTGGGACAGGGAGGTCACCCCTCCACTTT
J gene: TRBJ1-5; CDR3 length: 15; D gene: -; clone size: -; V gene: TRBV12-5; CDR3 protein: CASGATQGYNQPQHF; CDR3 DNA: TGTGCTAGTGGTGCCACACAGGGTTACAATCAGCCCCAGCATTTT
J gene: TRBJ2-5; CDR3 length: 17; D gene: TRBD2; clone size: -; V gene: TRBV4-2; CDR3 protein: CASSTRLAGGNPETQYF; CDR3 DNA: TGTGCCAGCAGCACTCGTTTAGCGGGGGGGAATCCCGAGACCCAGTACTTC
J gene: TRBJ1-5; CDR3 length: 13; D gene: -; clone size: few; V gene: TRBV18; CDR3 protein: CASSGLHNQPQHF; CDR3 DNA: TGTGCCAGCTCAGGACTTCACAATCAGCCCCAGCATTTT
J gene: TRBJ2-4; CDR3 length: 20; D gene: TRBD2; clone size: -; V gene: TRBV19; CDR3 protein: CASSIGPSGGVRLAKNIQYF; CDR3 DNA: TGTGCCAGTAGTATAGGGCCTAGCGGGGGGGTTCGCTTAGCCAAAAACATTCAGTACTTC
J gene: TRBJ2-3; CDR3 length: 13; D gene: TRBD2; clone size: -; V gene: TRBV3-1/TRBV3-2; CDR3 protein: CASKQGGADTQYF; CDR3 DNA: TGTGCCAGCAAGCAGGGAGGGGCAGATACGCAGTATTTT
J gene: TRBJ2-2; CDR3 length: 22; D gene: TRBD2; clone size: -; V gene: TRBV19; CDR3 protein: CASSIDQVRGKRGHFHTGELFF; CDR3 DNA: TGTGCCAGTAGTATAGATCAGGTTAGGGGGAAGCGGGGGCACTTTCACACCGGGGAGCTGTTTTTT
J gene: TRBJ2-7; CDR3 length: 15; D gene: TRBD2; clone size: -; V gene: TRBV6-6; CDR3 protein: CASSRTSGGLYEQYF; CDR3 DNA: TGTGCCAGCAGTCGGACTAGCGGGGGCCTCTACGAGCAGTACTTC
J gene: TRBJ1-1; CDR3 length: 15; D gene: -; clone size: -; V gene: TRBV6-1; CDR3 protein: CASSDRHRASTEAFF; CDR3 DNA: TGTGCCAGCAGTGATAGACACCGGGCCAGCACTGAAGCTTTCTTT
J gene: TRBJ1-2; CDR3 length: 14; D gene: TRBD1; clone size: once; V gene: TRBV7-9; CDR3 protein: CASSLNGQGVGSTF; CDR3 DNA: TGTGCCAGCAGCTTAAATGGACAGGGGGTCGGGAGCACCTTC
J gene: TRBJ2-1; CDR3 length: 14; D gene: TRBD1; clone size: -; V gene: TRBV25-1; CDR3 protein: CATSRTGAYNEQFF; CDR3 DNA: TGTGCCACTTCCCGGACAGGGGCTTACAATGAGCAGTTCTTC
J gene: TRBJ1-3; CDR3 length: 15; D gene: TRBD1; clone size: -; V gene: TRBV10-3; CDR3 protein: CAIRPDRVVGNTIYF; CDR3 DNA: TGTGCCATCAGACCAGACAGGGTGGTTGGAAACACCATATATTTT
J gene: TRBJ2-7; CDR3 length: 12; D gene: -; clone size: once; V gene: TRBV3-1/TRBV3-2; CDR3 protein: CASSSGSYEQYF; CDR3 DNA: TGTGCCAGCAGTTCGGGGTCCTACGAGCAGTACTTC
J gene: TRBJ2-6; CDR3 length: 22; D gene: TRBD1; clone size: -; V gene: TRBV12-5; CDR3 protein: CASGLVLGLGDREFSGANVLTF; CDR3 DNA: TGTGCTAGTGGTTTGGTACTCGGATTGGGGGACAGGGAATTCTCTGGGGCCAACGTCCTGACTTTC
J gene: TRBJ2-1; CDR3 length: 14; D gene: -; clone size: -; V gene: TRBV7-9; CDR3 protein: CATQRGLSGSEQFF; CDR3 DNA: TGTGCCACACAACGAGGACTCTCTGGTAGTGAGCAGTTCTTC
J gene: TRBJ1-5; CDR3 length: 14; D gene: TRBD1; clone size: -; V gene: TRBV3-1/TRBV3-2; CDR3 protein: CASSPSGGSQPQHF; CDR3 DNA: TGTGCCAGCAGCCCCTCAGGGGGATCTCAGCCCCAGCATTTT
J gene: TRBJ1-2; CDR3 length: 12; D gene: -; clone size: few; V gene: TRBV6-5; CDR3 protein: CASFREPYGYTF; CDR3 DNA: TGTGCCAGCTTCAGGGAGCCCTATGGCTACACCTTC
J gene: TRBJ1-1; CDR3 length: 14; D gene: TRBD1; clone size: -; V gene: TRBV6-5; CDR3 protein: CASSRGLLNTEAFF; CDR3 DNA: TGTGCCAGCAGCAGGGGGCTGTTGAACACTGAAGCTTTCTTT
J gene: TRBJ1-6; CDR3 length: 13; D gene: -; clone size: -; V gene: TRBV25-1; CDR3 protein: CASSAPGHSPLHF; CDR3 DNA: TGTGCCAGCAGTGCTCCGGGACATTCACCCCTCCACTTT
J gene: TRBJ1-2; CDR3 length: 14; D gene: -; clone size: -; V gene: TRBV2; CDR3 protein: CASRDLRRDYGYTF; CDR3 DNA: TGTGCCAGCAGGGACCTACGGAGGGACTATGGCTACACCTTC
J gene: TRBJ1-5; CDR3 length: 14; D gene: TRBD1; clone size: -; V gene: TRBV9; CDR3 protein: CASSVGQGGQPQHF; CDR3 DNA: TGTGCCAGCAGCGTAGGACAGGGAGGTCAGCCCCAGCATTTT
J gene: TRBJ1-4; CDR3 length: 15; D gene: -; clone size: once; V gene: TRBV6-5; CDR3 protein: CASSTLGGAREKLFF; CDR3 DNA: TGTGCCAGCAGTACCCTTGGAGGGGCCCGAGAAAAACTGTTTTTT
J gene: TRBJ2-7; CDR3 length: 15; D gene: TRBD1; clone size: -; V gene: TRBV4-2; CDR3 protein: CASSQDRDRTYEQYF; CDR3 DNA: TGTGCCAGCAGCCAAGACCGGGACAGGACCTACGAGCAGTACTTC
J gene: TRBJ1-1; CDR3 length: 14; D gene: -; clone size: -; V gene: TRBV6-1; CDR3 protein: CASSEAGLNTEAFF; CDR3 DNA: TGTGCCAGCAGTGAAGCGGGACTGAACACTGAAGCTTTCTTT
J gene: TRBJ1-6; CDR3 length: 16; D gene: TRBD1; clone size: once; V gene: TRBV7-8; CDR3 protein: CASSPTRQGYYSPLHF; CDR3 DNA: TGTGCCAGCAGCCCCACCAGACAGGGGTATTACTCACCCCTCCACTTT
J gene: TRBJ2-2; CDR3 length: 14; D gene: -; clone size: -; V gene: TRBV12-5; CDR3 protein: CASGLLGFTGELFF; CDR3 DNA: TGTGCTAGTGGTTTGTTGGGTTTCACCGGGGAGCTGTTTTTT
J gene: TRBJ2-7; CDR3 length: 13; D gene: -; clone size: -; V gene: TRBV2; CDR3 protein: CASKQDFSYEQYF; CDR3 DNA: TGTGCCAGCAAGCAGGACTTCTCCTACGAGCAGTACTTC
J gene: TRBJ2-5; CDR3 length: 14; D gene: TRBD1; clone size: -; V gene: TRBV14; CDR3 protein: CASSRETGGRTQYF; CDR3 DNA: TGTGCCAGCAGCCGAGAGACAGGGGGTAGGACCCAGTACTTC
J gene: TRBJ1-5; CDR3 length: 14; D gene: -; clone size: -; V gene: TRBV5-4; CDR3 protein: CASSLGRGNQPQHF; CDR3 DNA: TGTGCCAGCAGCTTGGGTCGAGGCAATCAGCCCCAGCATTTT
J gene: TRBJ1-6; CDR3 length: 14; D gene: -; clone size: -; V gene: TRBV21-1; CDR3 protein: CASSPGQEFSPLHF; CDR3 DNA: TGTGCCAGCAGCCCCGGACAGGAGTTTTCACCCCTCCACTTT
J gene: TRBJ1-4; CDR3 length: 15; D gene: -; clone size: -; V gene: TRBV28; CDR3 protein: CASSPPRVGYEKLFF; CDR3 DNA: TGTGCCAGCAGCCCTCCCCGGGTGGGGTACGAAAAACTGTTTTTT
J gene: TRBJ2-2; CDR3 length: 14; D gene: -; clone size: -; V gene: TRBV2; CDR3 protein: CASSVRGGTGELFF; CDR3 DNA: TGTGCCAGCAGTGTCAGGGGTGGGACCGGGGAGCTGTTTTTT
J gene: TRBJ1-1; CDR3 length: 13; D gene: -; clone size: -; V gene: TRBV19; CDR3 protein: CASSPQLNTEAFF; CDR3 DNA: TGTGCCAGTAGTCCACAGTTGAACACTGAAGCTTTCTTT
J gene: TRBJ1-5; CDR3 length: 13; D gene: -; clone size: -; V gene: TRBV10-1; CDR3 protein: CASSESREGTQHF; CDR3 DNA: TGCGCCAGCAGTGAGTCAAGGGAGGGTACCCAGCATTTT